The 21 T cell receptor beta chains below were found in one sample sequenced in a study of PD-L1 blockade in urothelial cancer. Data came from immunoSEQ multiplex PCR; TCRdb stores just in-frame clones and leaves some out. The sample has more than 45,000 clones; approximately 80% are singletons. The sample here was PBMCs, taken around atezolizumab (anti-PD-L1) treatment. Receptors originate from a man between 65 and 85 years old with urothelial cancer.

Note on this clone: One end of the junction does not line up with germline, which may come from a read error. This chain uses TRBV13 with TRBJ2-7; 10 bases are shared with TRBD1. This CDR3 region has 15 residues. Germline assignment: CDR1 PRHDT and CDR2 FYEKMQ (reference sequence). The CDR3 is CASSIGTGESRKQYF. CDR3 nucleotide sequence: TGTGCCAGCAGCATAGGGACAGGGGAATCCCGGAAGCAGTACTTC.

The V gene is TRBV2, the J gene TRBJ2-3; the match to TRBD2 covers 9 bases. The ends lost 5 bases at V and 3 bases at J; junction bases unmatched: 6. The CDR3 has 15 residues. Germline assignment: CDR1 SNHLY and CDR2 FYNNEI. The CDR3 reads CASSKRTSATDTQYF. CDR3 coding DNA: TGTGCCAGCAGTAAACGGACTAGCGCTACAGATACGCAGTATTTT.

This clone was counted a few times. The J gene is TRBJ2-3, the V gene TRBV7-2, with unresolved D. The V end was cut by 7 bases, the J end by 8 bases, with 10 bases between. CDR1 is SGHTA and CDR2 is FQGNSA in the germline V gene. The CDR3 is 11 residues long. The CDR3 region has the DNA TGTGCCAGCACCGACTTGGGTACGCAGTATTTT. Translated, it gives CASTDLGTQYF.

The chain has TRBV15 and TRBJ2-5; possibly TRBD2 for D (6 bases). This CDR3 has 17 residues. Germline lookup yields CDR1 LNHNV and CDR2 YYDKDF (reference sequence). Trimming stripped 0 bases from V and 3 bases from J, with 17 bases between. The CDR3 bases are TGTGCCACCAGCAGAGATGTGGGGGGAGGAGCTAAAGAGACCCAGTACTTC. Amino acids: CATSRDVGGGAKETQYF.

This chain's CDR3 is CASSPFGVRELFF. In nucleotides, the CDR3 is TGTGCCAGCAGCCCCTTCGGGGTCCGGGAGCTGTTTTTT. The chain employs TRBV7-3 and TRBJ2-2; possible D gene TRBD2, 5 bases. This CDR3 is 13 amino acids long. Germline assignment: CDR1 SGHTA and CDR2 FQGTGA. Trimming stripped 5 bases from V and 9 bases from J, with 13 bases between.

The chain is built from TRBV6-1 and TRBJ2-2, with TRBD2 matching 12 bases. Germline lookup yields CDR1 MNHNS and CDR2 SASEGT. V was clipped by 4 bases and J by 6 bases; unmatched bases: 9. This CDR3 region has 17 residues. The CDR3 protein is CASSVGLAGWISGELFF. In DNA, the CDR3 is TGTGCCAGCAGTGTAGGACTAGCGGGATGGATATCCGGGGAGCTGTTTTTT.

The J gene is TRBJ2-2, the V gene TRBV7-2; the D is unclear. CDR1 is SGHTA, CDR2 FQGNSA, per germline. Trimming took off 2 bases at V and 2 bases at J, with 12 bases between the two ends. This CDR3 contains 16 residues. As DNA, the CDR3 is TGTGCCAGCAGCTTAAATACTATCCTTAACACCGGGGAGCTGTTTTTT. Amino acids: CASSLNTILNTGELFF. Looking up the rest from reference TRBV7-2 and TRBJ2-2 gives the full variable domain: GAGVSQSPSNKVTEKGKDVELRCDPISGHTALYWYRQSLGQGLEFLIYFQGNSAPDKSGLPSDRFSAERTGGSVSTLTIQRTQQEDSAVYLCASSLNTILNTGELFFGEGSRLTVL.

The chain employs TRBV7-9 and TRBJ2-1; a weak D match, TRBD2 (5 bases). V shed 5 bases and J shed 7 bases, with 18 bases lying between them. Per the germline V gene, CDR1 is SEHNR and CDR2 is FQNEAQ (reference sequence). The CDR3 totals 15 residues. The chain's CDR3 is CASSLTSNFENEQFF. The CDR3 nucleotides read TGTGCCAGCAGCCTAACTAGTAATTTTGAGAATGAGCAGTTCTTC.

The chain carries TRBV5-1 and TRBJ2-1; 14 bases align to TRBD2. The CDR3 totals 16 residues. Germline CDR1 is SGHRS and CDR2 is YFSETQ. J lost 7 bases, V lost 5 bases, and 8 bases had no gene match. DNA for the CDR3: TGCGCCAGCAGGGAAACCGGGACTAGCGGGAGTAATGAGCAGTTCTTC. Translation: CASRETGTSGSNEQFF.

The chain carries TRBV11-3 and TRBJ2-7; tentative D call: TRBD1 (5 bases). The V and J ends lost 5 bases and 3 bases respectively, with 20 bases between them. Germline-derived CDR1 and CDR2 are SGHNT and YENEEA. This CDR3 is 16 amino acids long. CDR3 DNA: TGTGCCAGCAGCCCCAGGACGGCAGGGATCCACTACGAGCAGTACTTC. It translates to CASSPRTAGIHYEQYF.

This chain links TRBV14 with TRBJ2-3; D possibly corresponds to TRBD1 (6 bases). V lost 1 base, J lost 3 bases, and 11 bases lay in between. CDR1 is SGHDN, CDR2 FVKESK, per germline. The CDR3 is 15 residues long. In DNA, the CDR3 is TGTGCCAGCAGCCAAGTAACAGGGATGACAGATACGCAGTATTTT. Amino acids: CASSQVTGMTDTQYF.

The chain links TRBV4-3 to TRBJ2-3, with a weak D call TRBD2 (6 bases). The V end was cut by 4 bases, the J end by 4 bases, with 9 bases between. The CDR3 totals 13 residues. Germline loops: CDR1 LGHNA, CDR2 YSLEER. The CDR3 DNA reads TGCGCCAGCAGCCGGGAGGTAGCAGATACGCAGTATTTT. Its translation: CASSREVADTQYF.

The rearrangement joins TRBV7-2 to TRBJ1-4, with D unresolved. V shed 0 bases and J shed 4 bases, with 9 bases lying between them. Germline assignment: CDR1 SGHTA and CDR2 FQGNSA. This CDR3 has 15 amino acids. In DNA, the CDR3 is TGTGCCAGCAGCTTAGCCTGGGCGGGTAATGAAAAACTGTTTTTT. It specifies CASSLAWAGNEKLFF.

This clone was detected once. The CDR3 sequence: CASSLTGGWPSTDTQYF. CDR3 coding DNA: TGTGCCAGCAGCTTAACAGGGGGCTGGCCTAGCACAGATACGCAGTATTTT. The rearrangement links TRBV11-2 to TRBJ2-3, with 9 bases identical to TRBD1. The CDR3 extends over 17 amino acids. Germline CDR1 and CDR2: SGHAT and FQNNGV. J was trimmed by 0 bases and V by 2 bases; bases with no gene match: 6.

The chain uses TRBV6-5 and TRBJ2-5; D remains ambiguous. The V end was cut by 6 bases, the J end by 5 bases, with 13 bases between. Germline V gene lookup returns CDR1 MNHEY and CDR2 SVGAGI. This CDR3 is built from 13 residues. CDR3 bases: TGTGCCAGCAGCCAAAACGTCGGGGAGACCCAGTACTTC. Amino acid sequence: CASSQNVGETQYF.

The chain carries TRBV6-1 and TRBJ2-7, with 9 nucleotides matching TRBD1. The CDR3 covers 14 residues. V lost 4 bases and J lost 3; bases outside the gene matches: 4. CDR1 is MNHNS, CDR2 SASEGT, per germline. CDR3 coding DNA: TGTGCCAGCAGTGTCCGGGACAGGGTCTACGAGCAGTACTTC. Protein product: CASSVRDRVYEQYF.

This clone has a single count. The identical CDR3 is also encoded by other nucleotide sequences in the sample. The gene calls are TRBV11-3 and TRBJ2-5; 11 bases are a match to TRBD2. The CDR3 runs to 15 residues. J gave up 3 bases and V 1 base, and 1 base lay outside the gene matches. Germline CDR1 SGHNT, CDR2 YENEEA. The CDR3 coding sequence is TGTGCCAGCAGCTTAGGGGGACTAGCGGAAGAGACCCAGTACTTC. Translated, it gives CASSLGGLAEETQYF.

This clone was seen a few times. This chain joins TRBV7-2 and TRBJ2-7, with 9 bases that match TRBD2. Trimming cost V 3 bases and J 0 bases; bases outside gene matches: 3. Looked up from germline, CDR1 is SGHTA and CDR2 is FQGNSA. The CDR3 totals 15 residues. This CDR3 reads CASSLTSGLSYEQYF. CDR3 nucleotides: TGTGCCAGCAGCTTGACTAGCGGCCTCTCCTACGAGCAGTACTTC.

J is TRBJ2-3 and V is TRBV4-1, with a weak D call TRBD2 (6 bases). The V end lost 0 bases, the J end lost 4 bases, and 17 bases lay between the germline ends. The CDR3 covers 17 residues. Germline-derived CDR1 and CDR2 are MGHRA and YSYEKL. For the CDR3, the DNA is TGCGCCAGCAGCCAAGAAGTGCGGGGATGGGACCCAGATACGCAGTATTTT. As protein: CASSQEVRGWDPDTQYF.

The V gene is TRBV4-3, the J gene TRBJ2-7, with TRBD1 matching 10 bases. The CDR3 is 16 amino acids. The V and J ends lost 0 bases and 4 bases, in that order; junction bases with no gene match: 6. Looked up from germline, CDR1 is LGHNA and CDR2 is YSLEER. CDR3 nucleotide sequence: TGCGCCAGCAGCCAAGAAATAGGACAGGGGGGATACGAGCAGTACTTC. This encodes CASSQEIGQGGYEQYF.

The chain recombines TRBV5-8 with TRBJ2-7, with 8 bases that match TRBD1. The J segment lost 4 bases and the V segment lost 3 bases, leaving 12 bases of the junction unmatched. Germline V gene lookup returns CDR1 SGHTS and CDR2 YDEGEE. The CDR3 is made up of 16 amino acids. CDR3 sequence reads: CASSYIRDRIDYEQYF. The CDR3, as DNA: TGTGCCAGCAGCTATATCCGGGACAGGATAGATTACGAGCAGTACTTC.